These 5 T cell receptor beta chains came from one sample sequenced in a study of T cell changes during pregnancy in multiple sclerosis. TCRdb keeps only in-frame clones here, not all; method: immunoSEQ multiplex PCR. The top ten clones hold approximately 3.5% of a sample with around 74,000 clones, about 88% of them seen once. The sample here was peripheral blood, taken before pregnancy. These receptor sequences come from a female donor with multiple sclerosis, enrolled in a pregnancy study.

The CDR3 DNA reads as TGTGCCAGCAGCTTGCTAGGTTTGGATACGCAGTATTTT. This encodes CASSLLGLDTQYF. The chain employs TRBV7-2 and TRBJ2-3; D is unclear. With 3 bases removed from V and 6 bases from J, the gap between germline ends came to 10 bases. The CDR3 contains 13 residues. Germline assignment: CDR1 SGHTA and CDR2 FQGNSA.

The V and J genes are TRBV4-3 and TRBJ2-5; 7 bases map to TRBD1. Germline V lookup: CDR1 LGHNA, CDR2 YSLEER. V trimming: 1 base; J trimming: 4 bases; junction bases outside the gene matches: 9. The CDR3 sequence is 16 residues long. CDR3 sequence reads: CASSQVRGPPGETQYF. The CDR3 DNA follows: TGCGCCAGCAGCCAAGTAAGGGGGCCTCCGGGAGAGACCCAGTACTTC.

V is TRBV5-4 and J is TRBJ1-2, with D perhaps TRBD1 (5 bases). Germline-derived CDR1 and CDR2 are SGHNT and YYREEE (reference sequence). V lost 5 bases to trimming and J lost 2 bases, with 13 bases between them. The CDR3 totals 14 residues. This chain's CDR3 is CASSYDRENYGYTF. The CDR3 DNA is TGTGCCAGCAGTTACGACAGAGAGAACTATGGCTACACCTTC.

CDR3 amino acids: CASSALAGGRFYNEQFF. CDR3 in DNA: TGTGCCAGCAGTGCCCTAGCGGGAGGGCGGTTTTACAATGAGCAGTTCTTC. The chain has TRBV28 and TRBJ2-1, with 12 bases lining up with TRBD2. The ends lost 5 bases at V and 4 bases at J; junction bases unmatched: 9. This CDR3 is built from 17 residues. CDR1 and CDR2 (germline): MDHEN, SYDVKM.

This chain links TRBV10-2 with TRBJ2-2, with 7 bases identical to TRBD1. Germline V lookup: CDR1 WSHSY, CDR2 SAAADI. CDR3 size: 15 residues. J was trimmed by 7 bases and V by 6 bases; bases with no gene match: 11. CDR3 sequence: CASSPGQRIGGELFF. CDR3 in DNA: TGCGCCAGCAGCCCGGGACAGCGGATAGGCGGGGAGCTGTTTTTT.